This T cell receptor beta chain emerged from a study of blood T cell repertoires in COVID-19. Looking at the study overall: Acute-phase and convalescent COVID-19 samples originated in the United States, Italy and Spain.

Original methodology: Quantification of nucleated cells was approximated via reference gene primer amplification. Repertoires were generated with immunoSEQ multiplex PCR, while TCRdb's copy carries only in-frame clones and drops some. D and trimming come from the DNA, and the V and J calls and clone size come from that table. The table has fewer than 95,000 clones, 72% seen once; the top ten hold 13% to 15%. Source material: peripheral blood. This clonotype originated in a woman older than 75 with acute or convalescent COVID-19.

CDR3 coding DNA: TGTGCCAGCAGCCAAGGGTACGGGGGAGAGACCCAGTACTTC. It is translated as CASSQGYGGETQYF. This chain links TRBV3-1 (or the pseudogene TRBV3-2) with TRBJ2-5, with D possibly being TRBD2 (6 bases). The CDR3 has 14 amino acids. V was cut by 1 base and J by 4 bases, with 10 bases left in between. Looked up from germline, CDR1 is LGHDT and CDR2 is YNNKEL (reference sequence).